This T cell receptor (beta chain) was sequenced for a study of T cell responses to AZD1222 COVID-19 vaccine (dated by TCRdb to the early 2020s). Background for the entire study: A total of just over 230 trial participants underwent TCR sequencing, of whom 207 had received two doses of AZD1222 and 26 had received two doses of the MenACWY control vaccine. Trial participants were enrolled into age subgroups of 18-55, 56-69 and 70-plus years, which contained roughly 140, 27 and 60 TCR-sequenced participants, respectively. Overall study results and their limits: Participants were mostly white British and included more females than males, and it was suggested by the authors that clonal diversity may have been underestimated. Conclusions about previously exposed vaccinees are limited because only 5 or 6 AZD1222 recipients were SARS-CoV-2 seropositive at baseline. Because no day 14 peak-response samples were available, repertoires were characterized only after the peak T cell response. Spike-specific TCR breadth and depth rose significantly after two AZD1222 doses compared with day 0 and with MenACWY recipients. Nearly half of unique spike-specific TCRs reportedly recognized epitopes outside regions mutated in the B.1.351 and B.1.1.7 variants. In the small 56-69-year group, the increase in depth fell short of significance, most likely because of low power. The vaccine-associated CD4 TCRs covered the entire spike protein, and the dominant responses fell in regions 160-218 and 743-854.

With respect to this clone: Its antigen remains undetermined. No quality values exist for individual bases; no much larger clone is one base distant.

The CDR3 regions of human TCRbeta chains were analyzed by immunosequencing. The published analysis was carried out like this. TCRs in the repertoires were compared against a reference library of SARS-CoV-2-specific TCRs that had been generated with the MIRA antigen-specificity platform. Breadth was defined as the fraction of unique TCRs that were SARS-CoV-2-associated. Depth was defined as the fraction of total T cells that were SARS-CoV-2-associated. Using the MIRA data, every spike-specific TCR was mapped to the spike region that the TCR reacted to and assigned to either a CD4 or a CD8 class. Log10-transformed breadth and depth values were compared by one-way ANOVA with Sidak's multiple comparisons tests. The table was pulled from immuneACCESS by TCRdb, which kept in-frame rearrangements only. Such tables lose some clones; where checked, under half of the loss comes from unresolved V genes, and the rest has no known cause. The DNA gave D and trimming, while V, J and clone size come from that table. Recorded for this sample are over 110,000 clones; roughly 90% of them occurred a single time. Approximately 1.6% of the sample is taken by the ten largest.

The CDR3, from cysteine to phenylalanine, totals 15 residues. The entry retains the CDR3 DNA only, 45 bases that are in frame from base 1. For CDR1 and CDR2, the germline V gene (reference sequence) lists SGHNT and YYREEE. The germline V and J ends show losses of 5 bases and 0 bases respectively, and no gene match explains 6 bases of the junction. What this sample's time point label stands for: about 28 days (+/-7) after the second vaccine dose. Because spike-specific TCR depth and breadth did not differ between the two schedules, AZD1222 recipients who got a second dose at roughly 4 weeks were pooled with those who got a second dose at roughly 12 weeks. Samples from vaccinated people were obtained from the UK trials COV001 and COV002, which included a single-blind randomized controlled phase 2/3 trial of AZD1222 (ChAdOx1 nCoV-19) in healthy adults. For TCRbeta chain sequencing, PBMC samples were collected from trial participants at day 0 and at day 28 after the second dose.

Source: peripheral blood, taken 28 days after the second AZD1222 dose. Rearrangement joined TRBV5-4 to TRBJ2-3; 7 nucleotides in the junction match TRBD1. This TCR derives from an adult who received the AZD1222 COVID-19 vaccine. The DNA is TGTGCCAGCAGTCTACAGGGGTATAGCACAGATACGCAGTATTTT. This gives the protein CASSLQGYSTDTQYF. Joined to the reference TRBV5-4 and TRBJ2-3 proteins, this CDR3 gives the full variable domain: ETGVTQSPTHLIKTRGQQVTLRCSSQSGHNTVSWYQQALGQGPQFIFQYYREEENGRGNFPPRFSGLQFPNYSSELNVNALELDDSALYLCASSLQGYSTDTQYFGPGTRLTVL.